Below, 24 T cell receptor beta chains from the same sample are listed, as sequenced in a study of CD8 T cell repertoires and HIV-1 epitope variants. These receptors are not linked to any known antigen. Sequencing used immunoSEQ multiplex PCR; TCRdb keeps in-frame clones, though not all of them. The table has about 2,800 clones, roughly two thirds seen once. Sequenced input: cultured CD8+ T cells derived from PBMCs. All receptors come from a male donor with HIV.

V is TRBV7-9 and J is TRBJ1-1; D is undetermined. Germline V gene data show CDR1 as SEHNR and CDR2 as FQNEAQ (reference sequence). The CDR3 is made up of 12 amino acids. CDR3 amino acids: CVGQFMNTEAFF. The CDR3, as DNA: TGTGTAGGGCAGTTCATGAACACTGAAGCTTTCTTT.

V and J are TRBV27 and TRBJ1-2; TRBD1 might be the D (5 bases). This CDR3 is 19 amino acids long. Trimming took 3 bases from V and 3 from J, leaving 26 bases between them. The germline V gene has CDR1 MNHEY and CDR2 SMNVEV (reference sequence). CDR3 region: CASSLTPGRAVGTDYGYTF. CDR3 nucleotide sequence: TGTGCCAGCAGTTTGACCCCGGGACGAGCGGTGGGAACCGACTATGGCTACACCTTC.

This chain joins TRBV28 and TRBJ1-2; 7 nucleotides match TRBD1. The V gene's germline CDR1 is MDHEN and CDR2 SYDVKM. The CDR3 loop spans 14 amino acids. With V trimmed by 6 bases and J by 4 bases, 8 bases remained unmatched. The chain's CDR3 is CASSDRVGIYGYTF. The CDR3 DNA sequence: TGTGCCAGCAGCGACAGGGTTGGAATCTATGGCTACACCTTC.

This clone appeared a few times. The chain carries TRBV7-2 and TRBJ2-5, with 9 bases fitting TRBD1. CDR1 SGHTA and CDR2 FQGNSA come from the germline V gene. V lost 3 bases and J lost 5; bases outside the gene matches: 7. The CDR3 has 15 residues. CDR3 residues: CASSFPGTGHETQYF. In DNA form, the CDR3 reads TGTGCCAGCAGCTTCCCCGGGACAGGGCATGAGACCCAGTACTTC.

The rearrangement joins TRBV28 to TRBJ2-7; either TRBD1 or TRBD2 may supply D (5 bases each). Per germline, CDR1 MDHEN and CDR2 SYDVKM. The CDR3 is 14 amino acids. V lost 6 bases and J 2 bases, leaving 14 bases between the germline ends. In DNA form, the CDR3 reads TGTGCCAGCAGAACACCGAGGGGTGCCTACGAGCAGTACTTC. Translating gives CASRTPRGAYEQYF. The full variable domain, its missing parts supplied by reference TRBV28 and TRBJ2-7, is DVKVTQSSRYLVKRTGEKVFLECVQDMDHENMFWYRQDPGLGLRLIYFSYDVKMKEKGDIPEGYSVSREKKERFSLILESASTNQTSMYLCASRTPRGAYEQYFGPGTRLTVT.

J is TRBJ2-1 and V is TRBV27; TRBD2 matches 9 bases. The CDR3 is 15 amino acids. Unmatched junction bases numbered 7, after V lost 2 bases and J lost 8 bases. From germline, CDR1 is MNHEY and CDR2 SMNVEV (reference sequence). This CDR3 reads CASSLAGGPFDEQFF. The CDR3 region has the DNA TGTGCCAGCAGTTTAGCGGGGGGGCCATTCGATGAGCAGTTCTTC.

The chain couples TRBV5-6 to TRBJ2-7; possibly TRBD1 for D (5 bases). The CDR3 length is 13 residues. CDR1 SGHDT and CDR2 YYEEEE come from the germline V gene. Deletions cut 4 bases from V and 2 bases from J, with 10 bases between. The DNA for the CDR3 is TGTGCCAGCAGCGGCGGACACCCCTACGAGCAGTACTTC. It specifies CASSGGHPYEQYF. The full variable domain, its missing parts supplied by reference TRBV5-6 and TRBJ2-7, is DAGVTQSPTHLIKTRGQQVTLRCSPKSGHDTVSWYQQALGQGPQFIFQYYEEEERQRGNFPDRFSGHQFPNYSSELNVNALLLGDSALYLCASSGGHPYEQYFGPGTRLTVT.

This clone has more than one count but fewer than ten. V and J are TRBV2 and TRBJ2-2; D remains ambiguous. CDR3 length: 15 residues. Trimming took 7 bases from V and 0 from J, leaving 12 bases between them. Germline assignment: CDR1 SNHLY and CDR2 FYNNEI. The CDR3 reads CASKSTYANTGELFF. CDR3 DNA: TGTGCCAGCAAGTCAACATACGCGAACACCGGGGAGCTGTTTTTT. The full variable domain, in which reference TRBV2 and TRBJ2-2 provide the parts outside the CDR3, is EPEVTQTPSHQVTQMGQEVILRCVPISNHLYFYWYRQILGQKVEFLVSFYNNEISEKSEIFDDQFSVERPDGSNFTLKIRSTKLEDSAMYFCASKSTYANTGELFFGEGSRLTVL.

V gene TRBV7-9 combines with J gene TRBJ2-3, with 7 bases fitting TRBD2. V was clipped by 11 bases and J by 4 bases; unmatched bases: 3. Germline V lookup: CDR1 SEHNR, CDR2 FQNEAQ (reference sequence). The CDR3 covers 11 residues. The CDR3 loop reads CAPREADTQYF. The CDR3 DNA reads as TGTGCCCCCCGGGAGGCAGATACGCAGTATTTT.

This chain uses TRBV7-9 with TRBJ1-1; 10 bases are a match to TRBD1. This CDR3 has 15 residues. V lost 5 bases, J lost 7 bases, and 10 bases stayed unmatched. Per germline, CDR1 SEHNR and CDR2 FQNEAQ (reference sequence). The DNA of the CDR3 is TGTGCCAGCAGCCAATCGACAGGGGGCGGCTATGAAGCTTTCTTT. Translation: CASSQSTGGGYEAFF.

A single count supports this clone. The gene calls are TRBV18 and TRBJ2-1; a possible D gene is TRBD1 (5 bases). V was shortened by 3 bases and J by 4 bases, with 16 bases between the two germline ends. The CDR3 has 16 amino acids. Germline values: CDR1 KGHSH, CDR2 LQKENI. The CDR3 spells CASSPDKGPQYNEQFF. The CDR3 bases are TGTGCCAGCTCACCGGACAAGGGCCCACAATACAATGAGCAGTTCTTC.

The V call is TRBV19, the J call TRBJ1-1; D is unclear. CDR1 and CDR2 (germline): LNHDA, SQIVND (reference sequence). The CDR3 spans 13 residues. The V end was cut by 6 bases, the J end by 4 bases, with 12 bases between. The CDR3 loop reads CASSPGWGTEAFF. The CDR3 DNA is TGTGCCAGTAGCCCGGGTTGGGGCACTGAAGCTTTCTTT.

The chain joins TRBV4-1 to TRBJ2-3, with 7 bases lining up with TRBD2. The CDR3 runs to 14 residues. CDR1 is MGHRA, CDR2 YSYEKL, per germline. With V trimmed by 5 bases and J by 3 bases, 5 bases remained unmatched. The CDR3 is CASSEGGSTDTQYF. CDR3 bases: TGCGCCAGCAGCGAAGGCGGGAGTACAGATACGCAGTATTTT.

The V and J genes are TRBV30 and TRBJ2-7; tentatively, D is TRBD2 (6 bases). V was clipped by 8 bases and J by 2 bases, with 13 bases between them. The germline V gene encodes CDR1 GTSNPN and CDR2 SVGIG (reference sequence). The length of the CDR3 is 12 residues. The CDR3 reads CAVEGSTYEQYF. The DNA of the CDR3 is TGTGCCGTGGAGGGTAGTACCTACGAGCAGTACTTC. Using reference TRBV30 and TRBJ2-7 for the parts outside the CDR3, the full variable domain is SQTIHQWPATLVQPVGSPLSLECTVEGTSNPNLYWYRQAAGRGLQLLFYSVGIGQISSEVPQNLSASRPQDRQFILSSKKLLLSDSGFYLCAVEGSTYEQYFGPGTRLTVT.

Only one count was recorded for this clone. In DNA, the CDR3 is TGTGCCAGCAAGAGGACAGGTTCCTACAATGAGCAGTTCTTC. It translates to CASKRTGSYNEQFF. The chain employs TRBV27 and TRBJ2-1; 7 positions match TRBD1. Trimming at V came to 7 bases and at J to 1 base, leaving 4 bases not matched to a gene. This CDR3 region has 14 residues. Germline CDR1 and CDR2: MNHEY and SMNVEV (reference sequence).

The chain uses TRBV19 and TRBJ2-7; D gene ambiguous. Germline V gene data show CDR1 as LNHDA and CDR2 as SQIVND (reference sequence). The CDR3 runs to 12 residues. Trimming pared 6 bases from V and 2 bases from J, leaving 8 bases between. CDR3 loop: CASSDPPYEQYF. In DNA, the CDR3 is TGTGCCAGTAGCGACCCACCCTACGAGCAGTACTTC.

The chain is built from TRBV7-3 and TRBJ2-1, with 8 nucleotides matching TRBD1. V shed 5 bases and J 1 base; nucleotides not matched to a gene: 4. Germline lookup yields CDR1 SGHTA and CDR2 FQGTGA. The CDR3 has 15 residues. Here the CDR3 DNA reads TGTGCCAGCAGCCCGACAGGGGCGTCCTACAATGAGCAGTTCTTC. It specifies CASSPTGASYNEQFF.

The V call is TRBV15, the J call TRBJ2-7, with 9 bases lining up with TRBD1. This CDR3 contains 14 residues. CDR1 is LNHNV, CDR2 YYDKDF, per germline (reference sequence). V lost 3 bases to trimming and J lost 6 bases; unmatched junction nucleotides: 6. The CDR3: CATSRTGQGIEQYF. CDR3 sequence (DNA): TGTGCCACCAGCAGGACGGGACAGGGTATCGAGCAGTACTTC. Supplemented by reference TRBV15 and TRBJ2-7, the full variable domain reads DAMVIQNPRYQVTQFGKPVTLSCSQTLNHNVMYWYQQKSSQAPKLLFHYYDKDFNNEADTPDNFQSRRPNTSFCFLDIRSPGLGDTAMYLCATSRTGQGIEQYFGPGTRLTVT.

CDR3 sequence: CASSGGFGASSGNTIYF. As DNA, the CDR3 is TGTGCCAGCAGCGGTGGATTTGGGGCTAGCTCTGGAAACACCATATATTTT. The V call is TRBV13, the J call TRBJ1-3, with D perhaps TRBD1 (5 bases). V lost 5 bases and J 0 bases, leaving 17 bases between the germline ends. This CDR3 has 17 residues. The germline V gene encodes CDR1 PRHDT and CDR2 FYEKMQ (reference sequence).

V gene TRBV27 combines with J gene TRBJ1-1; no reliable D call. Trimming took off 5 bases at V and 1 base at J, with 8 bases between the two ends. Germline V gives CDR1 MNHEY, CDR2 SMNVEV (reference sequence). The CDR3 covers 13 residues. Here the CDR3 DNA reads TGTGCCAGCAGTCTAGACTGGAACACTGAAGCTTTCTTT. Its protein product is CASSLDWNTEAFF.

The chain couples TRBV9 to TRBJ2-6; 8 bases match TRBD1. CDR3 length: 16 amino acids. CDR1 and CDR2 (germline): SGDLS, YYNGEE. V trimming: 2 bases; J trimming: 2 bases; junction bases outside the gene matches: 3. The CDR3 protein is CASSVETGAGANVLTF. The CDR3 DNA is TGTGCCAGCAGCGTCGAGACAGGGGCTGGGGCCAACGTCCTGACTTTC.

The chain couples TRBV7-9 to TRBJ2-1; D call uncertain. Trimming left V 1 base short and J 9 bases short, with 10 bases between. Germline-derived CDR1 and CDR2 are SEHNR and FQNEAQ (reference sequence). This CDR3 is 13 amino acids long. The CDR3 here is CASSLDGASEQFF. As DNA, the CDR3 is TGTGCCAGCAGCTTAGACGGTGCCAGTGAGCAGTTCTTC.

V is TRBV10-3 and J is TRBJ2-1; TRBD2 agrees at 14 bases. V was clipped by 4 bases and J by 0 bases; unmatched bases: 2. Looked up from germline, CDR1 is ENHRY and CDR2 is SYGVKD. This CDR3 comprises 17 residues. In DNA, the CDR3 is TGTGCCATCAGTGCGGGGACTAGCGGGAGCTCCTACAATGAGCAGTTCTTC. It is translated as CAISAGTSGSSYNEQFF.

The rearrangement joins TRBV11-3 to TRBJ2-5; TRBD1 matches 8 bases. The CDR3 has 14 amino acids. Germline V gene sequence: CDR1 SGHNT, CDR2 YENEEA. Losses at the gene ends were 3 bases for V and 2 bases for J; bases not matched to a gene: 2. CDR3 DNA sequence: TGTGCCAGCAGCTTGGGGACAGGACAAGAGACCCAGTACTTC. It yields the protein CASSLGTGQETQYF.